These 26 T cell receptor beta chains were all obtained from the same sample, sequenced in a study of blood T cell repertoires in COVID-19. TCRdb's copy holds only in-frame clones and misses some; the assay was immunoSEQ multiplex PCR. The table records under 200,000 clones, around nine tenths of them present only once. The sample consisted of peripheral blood. These receptors came from a man between 70 and 80 years old with acute or convalescent COVID-19.

This chain uses TRBV7-9 with TRBJ1-2, with a tentative D call TRBD1 (6 bases). This CDR3 region has 13 residues. Germline assignment: CDR1 SEHNR and CDR2 FQNEAQ (reference sequence). The ends were cut back, 5 bases at V and 4 bases at J, with 11 bases in the middle. CDR3 loop: CASSPDSVYGYTF. The CDR3 coding sequence is TGTGCCAGCAGCCCGGACAGCGTCTATGGCTACACCTTC.

This clone has only one observation. The rearrangement joins TRBV6-6 to TRBJ2-5; maybe TRBD2 (7 bases). Trimming left V 0 bases short and J 3 bases short, with 11 bases between. Germline V CDR1 and CDR2: MNHNY, SVGAGI (reference sequence). The CDR3 consists of 15 residues. The CDR3 DNA follows: TGTGCCAGCAGTTACTCGGGGGGGGCCAAAGAGACCCAGTACTTC. Amino acid sequence: CASSYSGGAKETQYF.

This clone was observed many times. One end of the junction does not line up with germline, which may come from a read error. The chain couples TRBV7-9 to TRBJ1-2; D perhaps matches TRBD1 (6 bases). The CDR3 has 12 amino acids. Germline lookup yields CDR1 SEHNR and CDR2 FQNEAQ (reference sequence). The CDR3 loop is CASSFGARDTSF. The CDR3 DNA sequence: TGTGCCAGCAGCTTCGGGGCACGGGACACAAGCTTC.

This chain links TRBV5-1 with TRBJ1-1; the match to TRBD1 covers 7 bases. Germline V lookup: CDR1 SGHRS, CDR2 YFSETQ. V gave up 4 bases and J gave up 5 bases; unmatched junction bases: 8. This CDR3 has 14 amino acids. In nucleotides, the CDR3 is TGCGCCAGCAGCGCGGAGGGGACAGTTACTGAAGCTTTCTTT. Amino acids: CASSAEGTVTEAFF.

The rearrangement links TRBV10-3 to TRBJ1-5; D gene unclear. This CDR3 contains 18 residues. Germline CDR1 is ENHRY and CDR2 is SYGVKD. V gave up 2 bases and J gave up 2 bases, with 19 bases separating them. This chain's CDR3 is CAISEPGRTAGGNQPQHF. The CDR3 DNA reads TGTGCCATCAGTGAGCCGGGCCGGACCGCCGGGGGCAATCAGCCCCAGCATTTT.

This chain joins TRBV5-4 and TRBJ2-7, with D perhaps TRBD1 (6 bases). Per the germline V gene, CDR1 is SGHNT and CDR2 is YYREEE (reference sequence). The length of the CDR3 is 14 residues. V was cut by 6 bases and J by 5 bases, with 18 bases left in between. The CDR3 DNA is TGTGCCAGCACCCTCGACAGGTCTGTCCACGAGCAGTACTTC. This codes for CASTLDRSVHEQYF. Full variable domain (remainder filled in from reference TRBV5-4 and TRBJ2-7): ETGVTQSPTHLIKTRGQQVTLRCSSQSGHNTVSWYQQALGQGPQFIFQYYREEENGRGNFPPRFSGLQFPNYSSELNVNALELDDSALYLCASTLDRSVHEQYFGPGTRLTVT.

The chain recombines TRBV3-1 (or the pseudogene TRBV3-2) with TRBJ1-3, with D unresolved. From germline, CDR1 is LGHDT and CDR2 YNNKEL (reference sequence). The V and J ends lost 3 bases and 2 bases respectively, with 8 bases between them. The CDR3 spans 14 residues. CDR3 in amino acids: CASSQREAGNTIYF. Written as DNA, the CDR3 is TGTGCCAGCAGCCAGAGAGAGGCTGGAAACACCATATATTTT.

This sequence joins TRBV28 and TRBJ1-1; no reliable D call. Germline-derived CDR1 and CDR2 are MDHEN and SYDVKM. V was cut by 1 base and J by 1 base, with 10 bases left in between. The CDR3 is made up of 15 amino acids. The CDR3 loop is CASSLFSRGNTEAFF. CDR3 in DNA: TGTGCCAGCAGTTTATTCTCACGGGGGAACACTGAAGCTTTCTTT. The full variable domain, in which reference TRBV28 and TRBJ1-1 provide the parts outside the CDR3, is DVKVTQSSRYLVKRTGEKVFLECVQDMDHENMFWYRQDPGLGLRLIYFSYDVKMKEKGDIPEGYSVSREKKERFSLILESASTNQTSMYLCASSLFSRGNTEAFFGQGTRLTVV.

The chain employs TRBV6-2 or TRBV6-3 and TRBJ1-5; D gene ambiguous. The CDR3 is 13 residues long. The germline CDR1 and CDR2 sequences are MNHEY and SVGEGT. V was trimmed by 2 bases and J by 7 bases, leaving 9 bases between them. In DNA form, the CDR3 reads TGTGCCAGCAGTTACGTTGCGGGGCAGCCCCAGCATTTT. Translated, it gives CASSYVAGQPQHF.

This clone occurred once. The V and J genes are TRBV7-9 and TRBJ2-1; D perhaps matches TRBD1 (6 bases). The length of the CDR3 is 16 residues. Germline V CDR1 and CDR2: SEHNR, FQNEAQ (reference sequence). V lost 2 bases and J 5 bases, leaving 16 bases between the germline ends. The CDR3 is CASSLQSTGWDNEQFF. CDR3 bases: TGTGCCAGCAGCTTACAAAGTACAGGGTGGGACAATGAGCAGTTCTTC.

The rearrangement uses TRBV6-5 and TRBJ2-3, with D perhaps matching TRBD1 (5 bases). Germline V CDR1 and CDR2: MNHEY, SVGAGI. Trimming stripped 3 bases from V and 2 bases from J, with 12 bases between. This CDR3 has 15 residues. The CDR3, as DNA: TGTGCCAGCAGTTATTGGGGCGCATTCACAGATACGCAGTATTTT. Translating gives CASSYWGAFTDTQYF.

This clone was observed a few times. The chain is built from TRBV5-1 and TRBJ1-2; TRBD1 might be the D (5 bases). There are 14 residues in the CDR3. CDR1 and CDR2 from the germline V gene are SGHRS and YFSETQ. V gave up 2 bases and J gave up 6 bases, with 14 bases separating them. CDR3 nucleotide sequence: TGCGCCAGCAGCTTACGTTCGGAAGGGGATGGCTACACCTTC. Translating it yields CASSLRSEGDGYTF.

The rearrangement links TRBV2 to TRBJ1-3; TRBD1 aligns across 10 bases. Germline lookup yields CDR1 SNHLY and CDR2 FYNNEI. The V gene end was trimmed by 6 bases and the J gene end by 11 bases; junction bases not matched to a gene: 13. The CDR3 loop spans 15 amino acids. The CDR3 spells CASRPARDRGDAIYF. The CDR3 DNA follows: TGTGCCAGCAGACCCGCGCGGGACAGGGGAGACGCCATATATTTT.

V and J are TRBV11-3 and TRBJ2-7; TRBD1 might be the D (5 bases). CDR3 length: 13 amino acids. The V and J ends lost 1 base and 2 bases respectively, with 6 bases between them. Per the germline V gene, CDR1 is SGHNT and CDR2 is YENEEA. CDR3 nucleotide sequence: TGTGCCAGCAGCTTAGGGGGCCCCTACGAGCAGTACTTC. Translated, it gives CASSLGGPYEQYF.

The chain has TRBV10-1 and TRBJ2-7, with D possibly matching TRBD2 (7 bases). This CDR3 has 13 residues. Between the trimmed V and J ends, which lost 8 bases and 2 bases, there was a span of 13 bases. Germline CDR1 is WNHNN and CDR2 is SYGVQD (reference sequence). CDR3 in DNA: TGCGCCAGCGTACCGGGGGGCCCCTACGAGCAGTACTTC. Residues: CASVPGGPYEQYF.

This clone was counted once. The chain carries TRBV30 and TRBJ1-1; possibly TRBD1 for D (6 bases). V lost 3 bases and J lost 1, with 9 bases in between. Looked up from germline, CDR1 is GTSNPN and CDR2 is SVGIG (reference sequence). The CDR3 sequence is 13 residues long. DNA for the CDR3: TGTGCCTGGAGACGGACAGCGAACACTGAAGCTTTCTTT. It yields the protein CAWRRTANTEAFF.

J is TRBJ1-1 and V is TRBV7-2; 8 bases agree with TRBD1. The V segment lost 4 bases and the J segment 6 bases; nucleotides outside the gene matches: 10. Germline loops: CDR1 SGHTA, CDR2 FQGNSA. The CDR3 contains 15 residues. The CDR3 reads CASSSLQGGVSEAFF. CDR3 coding DNA: TGTGCCAGCAGCTCCCTACAGGGGGGGGTTTCTGAAGCTTTCTTT.

This clone was found once. The genes are TRBV2 and TRBJ2-3; 15 bases are a match to TRBD2. V lost 8 bases, J lost 2 bases, and 5 bases stayed unmatched. Per germline, CDR1 SNHLY and CDR2 FYNNEI. The length of the CDR3 is 16 residues. CDR3 in DNA: TGTGCCAGCGGGGGACTAGCGGGGGGTAACACAGATACGCAGTATTTT. Protein: CASGGLAGGNTDTQYF. Together with reference TRBV2 and TRBJ2-3, the CDR3 gives the full variable domain: EPEVTQTPSHQVTQMGQEVILRCVPISNHLYFYWYRQILGQKVEFLVSFYNNEISEKSEIFDDQFSVERPDGSNFTLKIRSTKLEDSAMYFCASGGLAGGNTDTQYFGPGTRLTVL.

The chain employs TRBV9 and TRBJ2-3, with D tentatively TRBD2 (5 bases). V shed 4 bases and J shed 6 bases, with 18 bases lying between them. CDR1 and CDR2 from the germline V gene are SGDLS and YYNGEE. CDR3 length equals 15 residues. The CDR3: CASSPGNLRGDTQYF. The CDR3, as DNA: TGTGCCAGCAGCCCCGGTAATTTACGCGGGGATACGCAGTATTTT. Complete variable domain (other parts from reference TRBV9 and TRBJ2-3): DSGVTQTPKHLITATGQRVTLRCSPRSGDLSVYWYQQSLDQGLQFLIQYYNGEERAKGNILERFSAQQFPDLHSELNLSSLELGDSALYFCASSPGNLRGDTQYFGPGTRLTVL.

V gene TRBV28 combines with J gene TRBJ2-7; 7 positions match TRBD1. This CDR3 region has 14 residues. Germline-derived CDR1 and CDR2 are MDHEN and SYDVKM. Unmatched junction bases numbered 6, after V lost 4 bases and J lost 3 bases. The CDR3 region has the DNA TGTGCCAGCAGTTCTCCGGGACAGATCTACGAGCAGTACTTC. Translation gives CASSSPGQIYEQYF. Variable domain in full (rest from reference TRBV28 and TRBJ2-7): DVKVTQSSRYLVKRTGEKVFLECVQDMDHENMFWYRQDPGLGLRLIYFSYDVKMKEKGDIPEGYSVSREKKERFSLILESASTNQTSMYLCASSSPGQIYEQYFGPGTRLTVT.

The chain recombines TRBV5-1 with TRBJ2-3; TRBD2 matches at 11 bases. V dropped 4 bases and J dropped 0; count of bases not matched to a gene: 7. Germline V lookup: CDR1 SGHRS, CDR2 YFSETQ. The CDR3 is 17 amino acids. The CDR3 region has the DNA TGCGCCAGCAGCGCCGTTAGCGGGGGGGAAAGCACAGATACGCAGTATTTT. It yields the protein CASSAVSGGESTDTQYF.

The chain joins TRBV7-9 to TRBJ1-2; no clear D. Germline CDR1 and CDR2: SEHNR and FQNEAQ (reference sequence). The CDR3 is made up of 13 amino acids. Between the trimmed V and J ends, which lost 3 bases and 3 bases, there was a span of 8 bases. CDR3: CASSFRSDYGYTF. In nucleotides, the CDR3 is TGTGCCAGCAGCTTCCGGAGTGACTATGGCTACACCTTC.

In this sample, this clone turned up once. The chain has TRBV7-2 and TRBJ2-1, with D possibly matching TRBD2 (6 bases). The CDR3 spans 16 residues. V dropped 4 bases and J dropped 6 bases, with 19 bases sitting between them. Germline values: CDR1 SGHTA, CDR2 FQGNSA. CDR3 protein: CASSSAGGLIFNEQFF. Written as DNA, the CDR3 is TGTGCCAGCAGCTCCGCCGGGGGTCTCATTTTCAATGAGCAGTTCTTC.

The chain uses TRBV18 and TRBJ1-5; D unresolved. Between the trimmed V and J ends, which lost 6 bases and 4 bases, there was a span of 13 bases. Looked up from germline, CDR1 is KGHSH and CDR2 is LQKENI. The CDR3 is 14 residues long. This CDR3 reads CASSPLRNNQPQHF. The CDR3 DNA follows: TGTGCCAGCTCTCCTCTCAGGAATAATCAGCCCCAGCATTTT.

The chain couples TRBV6-1 to TRBJ2-3, with a possible D match to TRBD2 (5 bases). V gave up 3 bases and J gave up 1 base, with 5 bases separating them. The CDR3 is made up of 13 amino acids. The germline CDR1 and CDR2 sequences are MNHNS and SASEGT. CDR3 sequence: CASSERGTDTQYF. DNA of the CDR3: TGTGCCAGCAGTGAGAGGGGCACAGATACGCAGTATTTT.

This clone was found once. The V call is TRBV18, the J call TRBJ1-2, with a weak D call TRBD1 (5 bases). CDR1 and CDR2 from the germline V gene are KGHSH and LQKENI. The CDR3 length is 14 residues. V was pared by 3 bases and J by 11 bases, with 19 bases between. The CDR3 loop is CASSPLTESERYTF. CDR3 in DNA: TGTGCCAGCTCACCTTTGACAGAATCAGAGAGGTACACCTTC.